This section outlines one T cell receptor beta chain sequence together with its context. From blood CD8+ and CD4+ T cells, TCR beta sequences were generated. Each multiple sclerosis control was a treatment-naive patient with relapsing-remitting disease that was either stable or active. Isolation of CD8+ and CD4+ T cells was performed negatively, whereas enrichment of TEMRA cells was done by FACS. Trimming shortened V by 1 base and J by 8 bases, and 8 bases separated the two germline ends. CDR3 length equals 12 residues. The V gene's germline CDR1 is SEHNR and CDR2 FQNEAQ (reference sequence). The data are from a study of CD8 T cells in Susac syndrome. Reverse transcription of about 0.45 to 1 ug RNA was carried out with random hexamers. Amplification of TCR beta CDR3 across 54 Vbeta and 13 Jbeta was performed with immunoSEQ multiplex PCR. MiXCR, run by TCRdb on the immunoSEQ multiplex PCR reads, gives a single entry per CDR3 protein. Seen here are 250,000 to 350,000 distinct CDR3 sequences, roughly 81% observed once, and the top ten hold around 0.12%.

The specimen sequenced was CD8+ T cells from PBMCs. This chain connects TRBV7-9 to TRBJ1-2; D ambiguous. The clonotype comes from a human donor with multiple sclerosis. CDR3 nucleotide sequence: TGTGCCAGCAGCTTAGACAGCCGCGGCTACACCTTC. Translating it yields CASSLDSRGYTF.